This is a list of T cell receptor beta chains from one sample in a study of blood T cell repertoires in COVID-19. Sequencing was performed with immunoSEQ multiplex PCR; in TCRdb, only in-frame clones are kept and a portion is missing. Of 250,000 or so clones in the sample, 80% to 90% were seen once. Sequencing used PBMCs or T cells enriched from blood (not recorded which). These receptors were obtained from a woman aged 45-59 years who had been exposed to COVID-19. CDR3s include the opening cysteine and the closing phenylalanine or tryptophan. Where a row states a size, it is once, few, many or the class of an expanded clone; other rows omit it.

j_call cdr3_length clone_size v_call cdr3_aa
TRBJ1-2 14 once TRBV5-8 CASSLGRRPAGYTF
TRBJ1-2 15 once TRBV4-3 CASSQVVGDSYGYTF
TRBJ2-3 18 . TRBV7-2 CASSTFPRSGGPTDTQYF
TRBJ1-5 15 . TRBV4-2 CASSQEGGYNQPQHF
TRBJ2-7 13 . TRBV5-6 CASGPLSGVEQYF
TRBJ2-1 13 . TRBV19 CASSWDRVDEQFF
TRBJ2-5 14 few TRBV12-5 CASGFWGREETQYF
TRBJ2-4 17 . TRBV4-1 CASSQDLSGGVKNIQYF
TRBJ2-7 15 . TRBV15 CATSRERTANYEQYF
TRBJ1-3 15 few TRBV7-9 CASSMTGTPGNTIYF
TRBJ2-2 15 once TRBV6-5 CASRETSTDTGELFF
TRBJ2-3 15 few TRBV9 CASTVGGGSTDTQYF
TRBJ1-1 15 . TRBV15 CATSRERQTNTEAFF
TRBJ2-7 17 . TRBV6-6 CASSPTPGGGCNYEQYF
TRBJ1-4 15 . TRBV7-9 CASSPQGTANEKLFF
TRBJ2-5 12 few TRBV12-3/TRBV12-4 CASSPREETQYF
TRBJ1-5 13 . TRBV2 CASSGQLNQPQHF
TRBJ1-1 14 . TRBV18 CASSPARGNTEAFF
TRBJ1-2 13 . TRBV6-5 CASSYSNREGYTF
TRBJ2-2 13 . TRBV19 CASSRRITGELFF
TRBJ1-1 14 . TRBV18 CASSPDSMNTEAFF
TRBJ2-5 15 . TRBV7-2 CASTQSGQAQETQYF
TRBJ2-2 17 . TRBV5-4 CATKLQVTGTNTGELFF
TRBJ2-5 11 . TRBV19 CASSGGVTQYF
TRBJ1-2 13 . TRBV5-6 CASSLAGQDGYTF
TRBJ2-1 14 . TRBV27 CASSLRSSYNEQFF
TRBJ1-6 14 . TRBV12-5 CASGFGRGNSPLHF